Listed below are T cell receptor beta chains from one sample, sequenced in a study of T cell responses to AZD1222 COVID-19 vaccine. The repertoire was sequenced with immunoSEQ multiplex PCR; TCRdb's copy has only in-frame clones and lacks some. The sample includes 110,000 or so clones, 70% to 90% of them seen just once. The source was peripheral blood, collected 28 days after the second AZD1222 dose. Receptors originate from an adult who received the AZD1222 COVID-19 vaccine. Both conserved end residues are part of each CDR3. D genes are given only for firm matches. Clone sizes are given selectively: once, few, many, or a class where the clone is expanded.

D,size,length,J,V,CDR3,DNA
-,-,13,TRBJ2-5,TRBV19,CASSSGSQETQYF,TGTGCCAGTAGTTCAGGGAGTCAAGAGACCCAGTACTTC
TRBD1,-,18,TRBJ2-6,TRBV27,CASSLLDRVSSGANVLTF,TGTGCCAGCAGTCTGCTGGACAGGGTGAGCTCTGGGGCCAACGTCCTGACTTTC
TRBD1,few,14,TRBJ2-1,TRBV29-1,CSVSVAGGTDEQFF,TGCAGCGTTTCAGTGGCAGGGGGTACGGATGAGCAGTTCTTC
-,few,12,TRBJ2-7,TRBV5-1,CASSSNRDEQYF,TGCGCCAGCAGCTCTAACAGGGACGAGCAGTACTTC
TRBD2,-,15,TRBJ2-1,TRBV6-4,CASSGVAGGPDEQFF,TGTGCCAGCAGTGGCGTCGCGGGGGGGCCGGATGAGCAGTTCTTC
-,-,16,TRBJ1-3,TRBV15,CATSSRARAGGNTIYF,TGTGCCACCAGCAGCCGAGCTAGGGCCGGTGGAAACACCATATATTTT
-,-,13,TRBJ1-5,TRBV6-5,CASSPEFAQPQHF,TGTGCCAGCAGTCCCGAGTTCGCTCAGCCCCAGCATTTT
TRBD1,-,13,TRBJ1-2,TRBV29-1,CSVERDRQYGYTF,TGCAGCGTTGAAAGGGACAGGCAGTATGGCTACACCTTC
-,-,16,TRBJ1-2,TRBV28,CASSPPRGTGLGGYTF,TGTGCCAGCAGCCCACCTCGAGGAACAGGGTTGGGGGGCTACACCTTC
-,medium-sized,15,TRBJ2-2,TRBV29-1,CSVHPREGDTGELFF,TGCAGCGTTCATCCCCGAGAGGGGGACACCGGGGAGCTGTTTTTT
TRBD1,-,13,TRBJ1-2,TRBV7-9,CASSLGQGYGYTF,TGTGCCAGCAGCCTTGGACAGGGATATGGCTACACCTTC
-,-,15,TRBJ1-4,TRBV9,CASSARGAHNEKLFF,TGTGCCAGCAGCGCGAGGGGGGCGCATAATGAAAAACTGTTTTTT
TRBD2,-,13,TRBJ2-7,TRBV10-2,CATRLAGAYEQYF,TGCGCCACCCGACTAGCGGGAGCCTACGAGCAGTACTTC
-,-,16,TRBJ2-2,TRBV6-5,CASSYSTEENTGELFF,TGTGCCAGCAGTTACTCAACAGAAGAGAACACCGGGGAGCTGTTTTTT
-,-,16,TRBJ2-5,TRBV28,CASSPPTGQLQETQYF,TGTGCCAGCAGCCCCCCCACCGGACAGCTTCAAGAGACCCAGTACTTC
-,many,14,TRBJ1-2,TRBV6-2/TRBV6-3,CASSYVKRGYGYTF,TGTGCCAGCAGTTACGTCAAACGCGGCTATGGCTACACCTTC
-,-,12,TRBJ1-1,TRBV28,CASREMEGKAFF,TGTGCCAGCAGGGAAATGGAGGGAAAAGCTTTCTTT
TRBD1,-,13,TRBJ1-2,TRBV7-9,CASSLQGAEGYTF,TGTGCCAGCAGCCTACAGGGGGCGGAGGGCTACACCTTC
-,-,15,TRBJ2-2,TRBV2,CASSVDSSYTGELFF,TGTGCCAGCAGTGTTGACAGCAGTTACACCGGGGAGCTGTTTTTT
TRBD2,-,14,TRBJ2-7,TRBV3-1/TRBV3-2,CASSHSSGGYEQYF,TGTGCCAGCAGCCACTCTAGCGGGGGATACGAGCAGTACTTC
-,-,14,TRBJ2-1,TRBV5-5,CASSAAWTYNEQFF,TGTGCCAGCAGCGCGGCCTGGACCTACAATGAGCAGTTCTTC
-,once,16,TRBJ2-1,TRBV5-1,CASTHNNRLGHNEQFF,TGCGCCAGCACCCACAATAACCGACTAGGCCACAATGAGCAGTTCTTC
-,-,12,TRBJ2-7,TRBV6-6,CASSLSGYEQYF,TGTGCCAGCAGTTTATCCGGCTACGAGCAGTACTTC
-,-,13,TRBJ2-5,TRBV29-1,CSVKAGAGETQYF,TGCAGCGTTAAGGCGGGGGCCGGGGAGACCCAGTACTTC
-,-,15,TRBJ1-2,TRBV7-2,CASRIQAGGNYGYTF,TGTGCCAGCAGGATACAGGCTGGTGGTAACTATGGCTACACCTTC
TRBD2,-,15,TRBJ2-1,TRBV6-5,CASTPPSGGAVEQFF,TGTGCCAGCACCCCCCCTAGCGGGGGGGCCGTTGAGCAGTTCTTC
-,-,13,TRBJ2-1,TRBV30,CAWSGTLGYEQFF,TGTGCCTGGAGCGGTACCTTGGGGTATGAGCAGTTCTTC
-,-,18,TRBJ2-1,TRBV11-3,CASSPGQGFGGRYNEQFF,TGTGCCAGCAGCCCCGGCCAGGGGTTTGGAGGAAGATACAATGAGCAGTTCTTC
-,once,11,TRBJ2-3,TRBV20-1,CSAWRTDTQYF,TGCAGTGCGTGGAGAACAGATACGCAGTATTTT
TRBD2,-,15,TRBJ2-7,TRBV18,CASSPPGGRAYEQYF,TGTGCCAGCTCACCACCTGGCGGGAGGGCCTACGAGCAGTACTTC
-,-,12,TRBJ1-2,TRBV3-1/TRBV3-2,CASSQMTGGYTF,TGTGCCAGCAGCCAAATGACAGGAGGCTACACCTTC
-,-,15,TRBJ2-3,TRBV4-3,CASSQFSGSTDTQYF,TGCGCCAGCAGCCAATTTAGCGGAAGCACAGATACGCAGTATTTT
TRBD1,-,17,TRBJ1-2,TRBV6-1,CASSEWGQGSLDYGYTF,TGTGCCAGCAGTGAATGGGGACAGGGGAGTTTGGACTATGGCTACACCTTC
TRBD1,-,13,TRBJ2-5,TRBV24-1,CATQDRVRETQYF,TGTGCCACCCAGGACAGGGTCAGGGAGACCCAGTACTTC
TRBD1,-,19,TRBJ2-1,TRBV7-8,CASSLVGTGLMPSYNEQFF,TGTGCCAGCAGCTTAGTCGGGACAGGTTTAATGCCCTCCTACAATGAGCAGTTCTTC
-,-,15,TRBJ1-6,TRBV30,CAWSVGGAPWTPLHF,TGTGCCTGGAGTGTTGGGGGGGCGCCTTGGACACCCCTCCACTTT
-,-,12,TRBJ1-1,TRBV5-1,CASSTGYTEAFF,TGCGCCAGCTCAACGGGGTACACTGAAGCTTTCTTT
TRBD1,-,16,TRBJ2-1,TRBV28,CASSLSPPQGYNEQFF,TGTGCCAGCAGTTTAAGTCCCCCACAGGGGTACAATGAGCAGTTCTTC
-,-,17,TRBJ2-3,TRBV4-3,CASSQDGWPGGTDTQYF,TGCGCCAGCAGCCAAGATGGCTGGCCAGGGGGCACAGATACGCAGTATTTT
-,-,14,TRBJ1-5,TRBV28,CASSPYRGDQPQHF,TGTGCCAGCAGTCCCTACCGGGGGGATCAGCCCCAGCATTTT
-,-,13,TRBJ1-1,TRBV11-3,CASSLGMNTEAFF,TGTGCCAGCAGCTTGGGCATGAACACTGAAGCTTTCTTT
-,-,16,TRBJ2-7,TRBV11-2,CASSRSRTYTSYEQYF,TGTGCCAGCAGCCGCTCCAGGACTTATACTTCCTACGAGCAGTACTTC
-,once,15,TRBJ1-4,TRBV11-2,CASSSYRAGDEKLFF,TGTGCCAGCAGCTCATACAGGGCGGGTGATGAAAAACTGTTTTTT
-,once,14,TRBJ2-5,TRBV6-6,CASSYYDSQETQYF,TGTGCCAGCAGTTACTACGACAGTCAAGAGACCCAGTACTTC
TRBD1,-,15,TRBJ1-1,TRBV3-1/TRBV3-2,CASSHQGQGADRAFF,TGTGCCAGCAGCCACCAGGGACAGGGGGCAGATCGAGCTTTCTTT
-,-,13,TRBJ1-2,TRBV7-9,CASTLADHYGYTF,TGTGCCAGCACCTTGGCCGACCATTATGGCTACACCTTC
-,-,15,TRBJ2-5,TRBV2,CASRDSVKTQETQYF,TGTGCCAGCAGGGACTCCGTCAAGACCCAAGAGACCCAGTACTTC
-,-,15,TRBJ2-3,TRBV28,CASSPWGGEADTQYF,TGTGCCAGCAGCCCCTGGGGGGGCGAGGCAGATACGCAGTATTTT
-,-,15,TRBJ2-5,TRBV5-8,CASSLGQAHQETQYF,TGTGCCAGCAGCTTGGGGCAGGCCCACCAAGAGACCCAGTACTTC
-,many,11,TRBJ2-1,TRBV11-3,CASSQAGEQFF,TGTGCCAGCAGCCAAGCGGGCGAGCAGTTCTTC
-,-,13,TRBJ1-1,TRBV4-3,CASSQGPDAEAFF,TGCGCCAGCAGCCAAGGTCCGGACGCTGAAGCTTTCTTT
-,-,12,TRBJ1-4,TRBV7-9,CASSARGEKLFF,TGTGCCAGCAGCGCCCGTGGAGAAAAACTGTTTTTT
-,-,15,TRBJ1-5,TRBV27,CASSFKGYSNQPQHF,TGTGCCAGCAGTTTCAAAGGGTACTCCAATCAGCCCCAGCATTTT
TRBD2,-,16,TRBJ2-5,TRBV18,CASSPSRRGGHETQYF,TGTGCCAGCTCACCCTCCCGGCGGGGGGGGCATGAGACCCAGTACTTC
-,-,16,TRBJ2-1,TRBV9,CASSSIGGSSYNEQFF,TGTGCCAGCAGTAGTATCGGGGGAAGCTCCTACAATGAGCAGTTCTTC
TRBD1,-,18,TRBJ2-1,TRBV27,CASSLGHGIGTGFNEQFF,TGTGCCAGCAGTTTAGGACACGGTATCGGGACAGGGTTTAATGAGCAGTTCTTC
TRBD2,-,18,TRBJ2-3,TRBV5-1,CASSLSGMSGGSTDTQYF,TGCGCCAGCAGCTTGAGTGGGATGTCGGGGGGAAGCACAGATACGCAGTATTTT
-,-,13,TRBJ2-7,TRBV7-2,CASSPPHGGEQYF,TGTGCCAGCAGCCCCCCCCATGGTGGCGAGCAGTACTTC
-,-,13,TRBJ1-4,TRBV7-9,CASSPRAGSKLFF,TGTGCCAGCAGTCCCAGAGCAGGGTCTAAACTGTTTTTT
-,-,11,TRBJ1-1,TRBV6-6,CASRGDTEAFF,TGTGCCAGCAGGGGGGACACTGAAGCTTTCTTT